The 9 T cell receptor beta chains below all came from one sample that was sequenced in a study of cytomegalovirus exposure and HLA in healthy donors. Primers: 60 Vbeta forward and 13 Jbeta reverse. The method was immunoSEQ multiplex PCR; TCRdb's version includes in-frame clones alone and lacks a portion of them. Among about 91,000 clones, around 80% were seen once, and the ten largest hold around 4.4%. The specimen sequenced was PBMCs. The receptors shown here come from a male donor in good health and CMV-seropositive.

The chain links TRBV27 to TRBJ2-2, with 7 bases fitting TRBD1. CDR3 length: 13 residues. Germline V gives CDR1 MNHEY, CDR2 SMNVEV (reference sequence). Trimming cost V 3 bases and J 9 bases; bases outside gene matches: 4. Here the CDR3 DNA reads TGTGCCAGCAGTTTGGACAGGTTCCGGGAGCTGTTTTTT. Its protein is CASSLDRFRELFF.

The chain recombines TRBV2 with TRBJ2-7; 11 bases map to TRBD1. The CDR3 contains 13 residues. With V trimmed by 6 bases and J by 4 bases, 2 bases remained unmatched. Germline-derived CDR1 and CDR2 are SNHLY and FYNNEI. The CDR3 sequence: CASRDRGRYEQYF. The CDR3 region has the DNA TGTGCCAGCAGGGACAGGGGGCGATACGAGCAGTACTTC. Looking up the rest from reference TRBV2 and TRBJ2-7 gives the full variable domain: EPEVTQTPSHQVTQMGQEVILRCVPISNHLYFYWYRQILGQKVEFLVSFYNNEISEKSEIFDDQFSVERPDGSNFTLKIRSTKLEDSAMYFCASRDRGRYEQYFGPGTRLTVT.

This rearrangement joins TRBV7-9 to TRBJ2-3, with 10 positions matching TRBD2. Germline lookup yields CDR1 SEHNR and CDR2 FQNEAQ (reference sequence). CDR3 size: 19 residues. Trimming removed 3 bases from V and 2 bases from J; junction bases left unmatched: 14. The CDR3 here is CASSLDRTGTSEDTDTQYF. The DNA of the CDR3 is TGTGCCAGCAGCTTGGACAGGACCGGGACTAGCGAAGACACAGATACGCAGTATTTT.

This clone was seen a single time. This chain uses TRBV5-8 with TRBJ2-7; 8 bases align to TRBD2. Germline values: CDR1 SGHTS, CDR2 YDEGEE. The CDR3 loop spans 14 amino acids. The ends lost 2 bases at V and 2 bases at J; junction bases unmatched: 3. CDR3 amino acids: CASSLAGVPYEQYF. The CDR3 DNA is TGTGCCAGCAGCTTAGCGGGAGTCCCCTACGAGCAGTACTTC.

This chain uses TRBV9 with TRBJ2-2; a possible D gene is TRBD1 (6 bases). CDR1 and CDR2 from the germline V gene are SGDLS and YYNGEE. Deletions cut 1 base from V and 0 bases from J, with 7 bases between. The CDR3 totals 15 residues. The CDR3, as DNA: TGTGCCAGCAGCGTAACAGGGACGAACACCGGGGAGCTGTTTTTT. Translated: CASSVTGTNTGELFF.

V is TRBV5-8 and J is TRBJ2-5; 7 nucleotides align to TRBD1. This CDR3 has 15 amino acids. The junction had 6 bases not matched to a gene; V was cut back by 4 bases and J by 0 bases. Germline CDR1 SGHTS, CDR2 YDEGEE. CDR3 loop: CASSRGQVDQETQYF. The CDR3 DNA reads TGTGCCAGCAGCCGCGGACAGGTGGACCAAGAGACCCAGTACTTC. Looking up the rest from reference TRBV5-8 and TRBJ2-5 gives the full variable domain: EAGVTQSPTHLIKTRGQQATLRCSPISGHTSVYWYQQALGLGLQFLLWYDEGEERNRGNFPPRFSGRQFPNYSSELNVNALELEDSALYLCASSRGQVDQETQYFGPGTRLLVL.

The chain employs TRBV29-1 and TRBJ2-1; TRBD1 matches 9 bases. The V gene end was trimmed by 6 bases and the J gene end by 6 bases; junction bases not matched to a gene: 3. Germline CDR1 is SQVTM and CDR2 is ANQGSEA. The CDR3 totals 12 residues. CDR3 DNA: TGCAGCGTACGGACAGGGGTCAATGAGCAGTTCTTC. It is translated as CSVRTGVNEQFF.

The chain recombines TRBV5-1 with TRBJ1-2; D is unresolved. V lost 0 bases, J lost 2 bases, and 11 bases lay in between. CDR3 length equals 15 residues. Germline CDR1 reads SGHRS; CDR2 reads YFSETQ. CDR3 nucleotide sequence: TGCGCCAGCAGCTTGGCCCAGGCATCCAACTATGGCTACACCTTC. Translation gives CASSLAQASNYGYTF.

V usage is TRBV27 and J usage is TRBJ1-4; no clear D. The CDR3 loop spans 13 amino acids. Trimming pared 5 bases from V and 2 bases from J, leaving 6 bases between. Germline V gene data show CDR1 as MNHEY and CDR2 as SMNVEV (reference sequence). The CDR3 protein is CASSRITNEKLFF. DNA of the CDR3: TGTGCCAGCAGTCGTATTACTAATGAAAAACTGTTTTTT.